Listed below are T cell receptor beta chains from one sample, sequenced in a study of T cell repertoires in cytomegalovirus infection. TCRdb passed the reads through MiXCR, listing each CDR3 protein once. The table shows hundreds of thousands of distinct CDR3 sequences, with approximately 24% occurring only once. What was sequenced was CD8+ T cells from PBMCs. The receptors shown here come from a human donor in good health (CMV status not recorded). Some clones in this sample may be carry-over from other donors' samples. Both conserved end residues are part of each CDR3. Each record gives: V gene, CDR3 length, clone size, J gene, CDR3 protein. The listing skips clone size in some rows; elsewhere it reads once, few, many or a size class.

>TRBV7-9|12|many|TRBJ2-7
CASSLSGEQQYF
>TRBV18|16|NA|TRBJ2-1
CASSPPDRGIYNEQFF
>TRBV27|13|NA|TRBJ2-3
CASSFLTTDTQYF
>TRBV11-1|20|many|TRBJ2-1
CASSPRGGRSGGLKPNEQFF
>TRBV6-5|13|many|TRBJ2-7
CASSYAGTGEQYF
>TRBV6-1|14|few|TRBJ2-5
CASSEWGIQETQYF
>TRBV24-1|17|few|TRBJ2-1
CATSDGEQGGSYNEQFF
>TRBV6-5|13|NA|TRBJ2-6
CASSYFGANVLTF
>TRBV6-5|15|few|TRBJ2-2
CASRTETGFTGELFF
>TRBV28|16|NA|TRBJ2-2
CASSLYLTGGDGELFF
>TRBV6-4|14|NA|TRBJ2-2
CASSPTGIPGELFF
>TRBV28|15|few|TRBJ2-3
CASSPGTGELDTQYF
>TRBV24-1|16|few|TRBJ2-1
CATSDLGLAGYNEQFF
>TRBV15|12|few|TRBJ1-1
CATSRVASEAFF
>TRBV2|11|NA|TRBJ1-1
CASSEKGTAFF
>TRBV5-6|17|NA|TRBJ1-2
CASSPTGTGGGIDGYTF
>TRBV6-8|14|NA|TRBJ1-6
CASGAGGYNSPLHF
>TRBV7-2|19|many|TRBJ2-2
CASSLEGSAGGPNTGELFF
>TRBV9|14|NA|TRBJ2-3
CASSPWDSTDTQYF
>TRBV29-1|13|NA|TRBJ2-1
CSAWGGSYNEQFF
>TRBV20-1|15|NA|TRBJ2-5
CSARGLAGVQETQYF
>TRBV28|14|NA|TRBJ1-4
CASSLQGYNEKLFF
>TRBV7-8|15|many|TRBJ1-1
CASSLGGGPYTEAFF
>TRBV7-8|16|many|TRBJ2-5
CASSLDLRTTQETQYF
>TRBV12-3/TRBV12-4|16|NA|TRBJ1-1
CASSSPGQGPNTEAFF
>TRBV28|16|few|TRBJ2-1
CASSLSGTLHYNEQFF
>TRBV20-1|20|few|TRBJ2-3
CSARDPLTSGVGRGTDTQYF
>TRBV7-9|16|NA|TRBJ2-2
CASYDHSGTNTGELFF
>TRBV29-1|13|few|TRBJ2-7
CSVSRTATYEQYF
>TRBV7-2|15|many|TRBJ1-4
CASSPSGVRNEKLFF
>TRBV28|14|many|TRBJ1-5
CASSLRPDNQPQHF
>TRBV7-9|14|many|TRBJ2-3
CASSFGQTTDTQYF
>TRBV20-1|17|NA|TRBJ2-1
CSARFWGGGESYNEQFF
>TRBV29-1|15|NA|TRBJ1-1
CSVPVATGQRPEAFF
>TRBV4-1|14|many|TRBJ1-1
CASSQGARDTEAFF
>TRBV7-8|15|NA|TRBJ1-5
CASSPDRVNNQPQHF
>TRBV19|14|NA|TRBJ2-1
CASSPTDRSVEQFF
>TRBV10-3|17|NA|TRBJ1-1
CAISEAPGRSENTEAFF
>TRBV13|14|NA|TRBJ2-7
CASSLWGSFYEQYF